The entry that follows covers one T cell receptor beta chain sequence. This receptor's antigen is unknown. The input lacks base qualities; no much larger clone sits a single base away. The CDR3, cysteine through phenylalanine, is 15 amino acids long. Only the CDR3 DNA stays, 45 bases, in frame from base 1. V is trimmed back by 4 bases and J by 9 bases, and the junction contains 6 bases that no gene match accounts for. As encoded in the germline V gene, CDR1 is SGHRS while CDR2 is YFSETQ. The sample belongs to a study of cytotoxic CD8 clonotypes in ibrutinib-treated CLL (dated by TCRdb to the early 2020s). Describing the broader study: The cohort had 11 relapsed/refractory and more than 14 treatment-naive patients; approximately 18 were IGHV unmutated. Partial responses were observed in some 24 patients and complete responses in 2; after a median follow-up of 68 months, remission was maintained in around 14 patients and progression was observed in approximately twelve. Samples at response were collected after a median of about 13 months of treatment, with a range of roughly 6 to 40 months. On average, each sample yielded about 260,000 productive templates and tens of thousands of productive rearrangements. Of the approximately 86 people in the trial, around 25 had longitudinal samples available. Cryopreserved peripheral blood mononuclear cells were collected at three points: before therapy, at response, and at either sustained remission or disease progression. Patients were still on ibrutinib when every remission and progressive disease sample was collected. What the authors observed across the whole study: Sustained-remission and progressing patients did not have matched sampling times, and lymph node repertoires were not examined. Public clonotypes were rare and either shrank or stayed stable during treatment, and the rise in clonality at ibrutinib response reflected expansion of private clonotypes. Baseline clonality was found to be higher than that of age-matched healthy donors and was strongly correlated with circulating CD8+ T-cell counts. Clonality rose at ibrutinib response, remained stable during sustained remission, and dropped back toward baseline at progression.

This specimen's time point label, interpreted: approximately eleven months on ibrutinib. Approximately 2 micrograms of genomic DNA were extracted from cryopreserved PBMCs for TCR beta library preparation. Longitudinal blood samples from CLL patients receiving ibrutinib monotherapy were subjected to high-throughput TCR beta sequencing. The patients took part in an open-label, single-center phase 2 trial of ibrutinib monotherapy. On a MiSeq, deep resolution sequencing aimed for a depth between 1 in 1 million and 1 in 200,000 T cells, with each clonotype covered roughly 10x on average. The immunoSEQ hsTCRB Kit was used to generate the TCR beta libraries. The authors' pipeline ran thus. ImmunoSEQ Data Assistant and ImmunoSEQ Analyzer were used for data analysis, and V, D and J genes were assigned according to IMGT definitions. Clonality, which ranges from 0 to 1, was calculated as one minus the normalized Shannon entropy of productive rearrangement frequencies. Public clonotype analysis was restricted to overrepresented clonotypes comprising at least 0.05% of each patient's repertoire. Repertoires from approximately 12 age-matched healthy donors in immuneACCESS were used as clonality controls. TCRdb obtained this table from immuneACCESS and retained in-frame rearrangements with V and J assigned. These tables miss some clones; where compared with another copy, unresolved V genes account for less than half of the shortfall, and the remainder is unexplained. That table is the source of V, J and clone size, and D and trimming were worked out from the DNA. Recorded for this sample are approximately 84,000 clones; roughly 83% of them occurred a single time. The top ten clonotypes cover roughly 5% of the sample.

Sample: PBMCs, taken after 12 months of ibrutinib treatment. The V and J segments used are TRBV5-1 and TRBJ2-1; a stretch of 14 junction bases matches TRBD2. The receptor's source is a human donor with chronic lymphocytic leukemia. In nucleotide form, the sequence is TGCGCCAGCAGCCCGGGACTAGCGGGAGTGGGTGAGCAGTTCTTC. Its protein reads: CASSPGLAGVGEQFF.